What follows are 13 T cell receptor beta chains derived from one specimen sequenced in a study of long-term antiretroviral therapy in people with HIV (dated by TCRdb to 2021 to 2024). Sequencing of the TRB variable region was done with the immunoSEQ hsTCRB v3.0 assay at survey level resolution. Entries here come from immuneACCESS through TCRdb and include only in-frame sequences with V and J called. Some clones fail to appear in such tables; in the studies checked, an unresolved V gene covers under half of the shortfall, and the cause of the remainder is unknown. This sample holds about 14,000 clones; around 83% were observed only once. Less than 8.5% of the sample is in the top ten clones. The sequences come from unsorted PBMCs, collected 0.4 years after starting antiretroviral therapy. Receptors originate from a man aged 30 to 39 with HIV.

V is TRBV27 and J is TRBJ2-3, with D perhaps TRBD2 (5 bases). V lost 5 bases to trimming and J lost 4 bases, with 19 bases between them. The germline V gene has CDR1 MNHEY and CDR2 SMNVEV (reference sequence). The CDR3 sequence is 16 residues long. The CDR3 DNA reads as TGTGCCAGCAGTGACGAACTAGGCCCGACTCCAGATACGCAGTATTTT. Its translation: CASSDELGPTPDTQYF.

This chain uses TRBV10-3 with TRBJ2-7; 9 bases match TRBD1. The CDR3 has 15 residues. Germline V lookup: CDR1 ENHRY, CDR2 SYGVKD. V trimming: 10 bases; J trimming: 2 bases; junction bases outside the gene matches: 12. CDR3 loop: CATLEGTGPTYEQYF. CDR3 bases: TGTGCCACCTTGGAGGGGACAGGGCCCACCTACGAGCAGTACTTC.

The CDR3 spells CASSLRHRVVEAFF. In DNA, the CDR3 is TGTGCCAGCAGCTTAAGGCACAGGGTGGTTGAAGCTTTCTTT. This chain joins TRBV7-2 and TRBJ1-1; D might be TRBD1 (6 bases). The CDR3 spans 14 residues. Germline V CDR1 and CDR2: SGHTA, FQGNSA. V gave up 2 bases and J gave up 7 bases, with 14 bases separating them.

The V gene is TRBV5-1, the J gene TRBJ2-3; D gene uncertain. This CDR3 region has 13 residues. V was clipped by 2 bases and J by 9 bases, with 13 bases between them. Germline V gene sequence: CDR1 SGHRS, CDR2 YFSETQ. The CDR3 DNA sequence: TGCGCCAGCAGCTTCGGCATCCAGAGGACGCAGTATTTT. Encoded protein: CASSFGIQRTQYF. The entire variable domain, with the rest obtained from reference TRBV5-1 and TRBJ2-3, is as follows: KAGVTQTPRYLIKTRGQQVTLSCSPISGHRSVSWYQQTPGQGLQFLFEYFSETQRNKGNFPGRFSGRQFSNSRSEMNVSTLELGDSALYLCASSFGIQRTQYFGPGTRLTVL.

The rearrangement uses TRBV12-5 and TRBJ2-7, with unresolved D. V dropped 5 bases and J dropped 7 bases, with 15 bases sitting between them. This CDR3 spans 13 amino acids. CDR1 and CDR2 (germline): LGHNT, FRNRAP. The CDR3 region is CASGLAALGEQYF. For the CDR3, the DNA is TGTGCTAGTGGTCTGGCGGCCTTGGGGGAGCAGTACTTC.

CDR3 in amino acids: CSVDGGSGNTIYF. The CDR3 DNA reads TGCAGCGTCGACGGTGGCTCTGGAAACACCATATATTTT. The chain carries TRBV29-1 and TRBJ1-3; D unresolved. This CDR3 region has 13 residues. Between the trimmed V and J ends, which lost 6 bases and 0 bases, there was a span of 9 bases. CDR1 and CDR2 from the germline V gene are SQVTM and ANQGSEA.

In DNA form, the CDR3 reads TGTGCCAGCAGCGTAGCGGGACAGACTAGCACAGATACGCAGTATTTT. Translation gives CASSVAGQTSTDTQYF. This rearrangement joins TRBV9 to TRBJ2-3, with 7 bases lining up with TRBD1. Germline assignment: CDR1 SGDLS and CDR2 YYNGEE. The CDR3 is 16 residues long. With 0 bases clipped from V and 0 bases from J, the junction kept 4 bases outside the gene matches.

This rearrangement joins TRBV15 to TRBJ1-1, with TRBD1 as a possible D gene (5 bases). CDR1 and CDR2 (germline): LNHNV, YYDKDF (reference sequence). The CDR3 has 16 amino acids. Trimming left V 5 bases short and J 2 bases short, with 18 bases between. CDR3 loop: CATSGRTGRINTEAFF. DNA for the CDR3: TGTGCCACCAGCGGAAGGACGGGACGGATTAACACTGAAGCTTTCTTT.

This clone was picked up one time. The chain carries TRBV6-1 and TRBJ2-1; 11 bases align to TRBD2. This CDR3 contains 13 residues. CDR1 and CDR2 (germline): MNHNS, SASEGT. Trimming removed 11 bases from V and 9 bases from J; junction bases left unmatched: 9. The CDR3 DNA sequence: TGTGCCGGGGTGATAGCGGGAGGGAGTGAGCAGTTCTTC. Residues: CAGVIAGGSEQFF.

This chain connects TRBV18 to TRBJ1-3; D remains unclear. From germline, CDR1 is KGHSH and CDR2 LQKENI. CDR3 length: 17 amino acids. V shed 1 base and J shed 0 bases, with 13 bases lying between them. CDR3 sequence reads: CASSPRSVGDSGNTIYF. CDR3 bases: TGTGCCAGCTCACCACGGTCAGTGGGCGACTCTGGAAACACCATATATTTT.

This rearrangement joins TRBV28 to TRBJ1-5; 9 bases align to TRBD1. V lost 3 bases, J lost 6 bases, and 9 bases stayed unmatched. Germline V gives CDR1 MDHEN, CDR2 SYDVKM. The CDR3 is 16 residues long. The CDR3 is CASSFGDRDLFQPQHF. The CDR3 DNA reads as TGTGCCAGCAGTTTCGGGGACAGGGACCTATTTCAGCCCCAGCATTTT.

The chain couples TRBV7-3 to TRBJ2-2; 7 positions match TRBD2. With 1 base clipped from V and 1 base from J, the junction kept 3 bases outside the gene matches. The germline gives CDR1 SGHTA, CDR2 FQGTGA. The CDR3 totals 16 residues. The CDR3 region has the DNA TGTGCCAGCAGCTTAATGTCGGGGGGGAACACCGGGGAGCTGTTTTTT. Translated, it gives CASSLMSGGNTGELFF.

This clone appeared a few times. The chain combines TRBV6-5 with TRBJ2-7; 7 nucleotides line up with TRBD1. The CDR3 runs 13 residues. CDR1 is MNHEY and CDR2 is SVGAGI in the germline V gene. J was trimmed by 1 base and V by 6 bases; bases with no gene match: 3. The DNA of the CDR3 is TGTGCCAGCAGCCAGGGGGAGTCCTACGAGCAGTACTTC. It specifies CASSQGESYEQYF.